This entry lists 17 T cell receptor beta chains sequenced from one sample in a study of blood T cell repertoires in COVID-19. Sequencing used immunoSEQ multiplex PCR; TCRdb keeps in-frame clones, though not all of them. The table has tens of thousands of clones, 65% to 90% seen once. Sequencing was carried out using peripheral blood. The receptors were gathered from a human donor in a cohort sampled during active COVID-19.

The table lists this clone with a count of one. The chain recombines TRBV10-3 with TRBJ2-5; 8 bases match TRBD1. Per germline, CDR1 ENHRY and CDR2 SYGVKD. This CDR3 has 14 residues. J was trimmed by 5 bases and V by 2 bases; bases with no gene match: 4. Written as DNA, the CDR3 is TGTGCCATCAGTGAGACAGGGGGTACGGAGACCCAGTACTTC. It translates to CAISETGGTETQYF.

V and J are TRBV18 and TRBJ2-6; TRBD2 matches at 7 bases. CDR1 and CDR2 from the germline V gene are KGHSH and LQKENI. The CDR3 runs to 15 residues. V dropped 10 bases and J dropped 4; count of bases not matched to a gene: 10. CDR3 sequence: CATTGGGKGANVLTF. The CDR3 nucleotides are TGTGCCACCACCGGGGGAGGGAAAGGGGCCAACGTCCTGACTTTC.

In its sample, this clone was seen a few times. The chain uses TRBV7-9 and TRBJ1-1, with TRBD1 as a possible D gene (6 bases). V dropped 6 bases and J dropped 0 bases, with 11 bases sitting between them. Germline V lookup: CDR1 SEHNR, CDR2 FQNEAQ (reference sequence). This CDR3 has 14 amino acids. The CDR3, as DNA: TGTGCCAGCAGTCCTGGACAGTTGAACACTGAAGCTTTCTTT. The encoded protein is CASSPGQLNTEAFF.

In DNA form, the CDR3 reads TGTGCCAGCAGCCAACAAGGTCCCCTGGGGGGGGACACTGAAGCTTTCTTT. Translation: CASSQQGPLGGDTEAFF. The genes are TRBV3-1 (or the pseudogene TRBV3-2) and TRBJ1-1; perhaps TRBD1 as D (5 bases). Germline V gene data show CDR1 as LGHDT and CDR2 as YNNKEL (reference sequence). This CDR3 region has 17 residues. Between the trimmed V and J ends, which lost 2 bases and 3 bases, there was a span of 19 bases.

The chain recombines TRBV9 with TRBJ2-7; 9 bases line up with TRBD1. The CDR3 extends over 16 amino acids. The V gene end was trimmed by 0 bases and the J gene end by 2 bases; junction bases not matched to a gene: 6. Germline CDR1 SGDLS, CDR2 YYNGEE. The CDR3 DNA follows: TGTGCCAGCAGCGTAGCTCCGGGACAGGGTCCCTACGAGCAGTACTTC. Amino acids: CASSVAPGQGPYEQYF.

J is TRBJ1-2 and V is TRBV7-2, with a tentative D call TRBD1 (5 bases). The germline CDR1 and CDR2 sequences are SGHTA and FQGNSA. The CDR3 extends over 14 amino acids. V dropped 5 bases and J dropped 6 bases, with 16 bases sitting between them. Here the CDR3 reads CASSDFIGVDGYTF. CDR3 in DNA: TGTGCCAGCAGCGATTTTATAGGGGTGGATGGCTACACCTTC.

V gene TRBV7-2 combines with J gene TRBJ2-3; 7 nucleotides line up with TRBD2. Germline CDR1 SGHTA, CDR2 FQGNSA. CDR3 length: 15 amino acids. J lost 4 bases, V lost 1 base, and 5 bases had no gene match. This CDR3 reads CASSLGGGKADTQYF. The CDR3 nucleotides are TGTGCCAGCAGCTTAGGGGGGGGTAAGGCAGATACGCAGTATTTT.

The CDR3 sequence: CASSQGGRGQGVEQYF. Written as DNA, the CDR3 is TGTGCCAGCAGCCAAGGGGGGCGGGGACAGGGCGTCGAGCAGTACTTC. The chain uses TRBV3-1 (or the pseudogene TRBV3-2) and TRBJ2-7, with 9 bases fitting TRBD1. After removal of 1 base from V and 6 bases from J, the junction contained 10 bases not matched to a gene. This CDR3 spans 16 amino acids. Germline assignment: CDR1 LGHDT and CDR2 YNNKEL (reference sequence).

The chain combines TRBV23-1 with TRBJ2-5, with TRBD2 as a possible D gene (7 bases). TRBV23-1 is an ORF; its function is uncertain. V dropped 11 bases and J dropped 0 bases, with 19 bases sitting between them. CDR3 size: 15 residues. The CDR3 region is CALKTEGGNQETQYF. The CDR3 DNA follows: TGCGCCCTAAAGACCGAGGGGGGGAACCAAGAGACCCAGTACTTC.

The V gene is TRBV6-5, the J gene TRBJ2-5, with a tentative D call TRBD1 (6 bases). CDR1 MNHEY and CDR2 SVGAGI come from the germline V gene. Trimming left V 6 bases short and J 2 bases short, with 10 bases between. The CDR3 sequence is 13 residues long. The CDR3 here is CASRKQGQETQYF. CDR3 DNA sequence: TGTGCCAGCAGGAAACAGGGACAAGAGACCCAGTACTTC.

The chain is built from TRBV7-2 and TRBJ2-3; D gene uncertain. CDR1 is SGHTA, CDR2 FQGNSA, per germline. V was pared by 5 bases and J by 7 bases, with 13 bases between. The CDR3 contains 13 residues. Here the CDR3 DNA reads TGTGCCAGCAGCCACCTTCAACAGAATACGCAGTATTTT. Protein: CASSHLQQNTQYF. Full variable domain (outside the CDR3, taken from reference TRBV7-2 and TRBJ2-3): GAGVSQSPSNKVTEKGKDVELRCDPISGHTALYWYRQSLGQGLEFLIYFQGNSAPDKSGLPSDRFSAERTGGSVSTLTIQRTQQEDSAVYLCASSHLQQNTQYFGPGTRLTVL.

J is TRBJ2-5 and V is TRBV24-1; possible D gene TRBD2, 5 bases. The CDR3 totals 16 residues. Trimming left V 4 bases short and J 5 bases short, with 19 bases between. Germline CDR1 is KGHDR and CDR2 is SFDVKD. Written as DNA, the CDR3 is TGTGCCACCAGTGACACCGGATCCACCAGAGGGGAGACCCAGTACTTC. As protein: CATSDTGSTRGETQYF.

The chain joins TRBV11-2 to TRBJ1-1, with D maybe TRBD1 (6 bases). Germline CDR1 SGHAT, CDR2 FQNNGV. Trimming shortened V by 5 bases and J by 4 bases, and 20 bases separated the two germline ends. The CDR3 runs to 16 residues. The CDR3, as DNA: TGTGCCAGCAGCCAAATAGCCCCAGTACAGGGCACTGAAGCTTTCTTT. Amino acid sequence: CASSQIAPVQGTEAFF.

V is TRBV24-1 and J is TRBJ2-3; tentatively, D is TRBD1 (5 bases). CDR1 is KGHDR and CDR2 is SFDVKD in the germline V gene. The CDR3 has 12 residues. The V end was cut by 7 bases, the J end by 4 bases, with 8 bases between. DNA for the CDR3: TGTGCCACCAGCCAGGGTGCAGATACGCAGTATTTT. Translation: CATSQGADTQYF.

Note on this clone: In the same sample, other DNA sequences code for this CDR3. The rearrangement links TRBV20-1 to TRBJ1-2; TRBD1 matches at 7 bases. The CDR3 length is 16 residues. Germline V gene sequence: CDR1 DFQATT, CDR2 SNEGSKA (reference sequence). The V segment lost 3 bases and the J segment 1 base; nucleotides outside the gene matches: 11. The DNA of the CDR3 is TGCAGTGCTAGTAGCCGAACAGGGGCGGTTAACTATGGCTACACCTTC. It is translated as CSASSRTGAVNYGYTF.

Here the CDR3 DNA reads TGTGCCAGCAGACGTACAGGGGGCTTTCAGCCCCAGCATTTT. Amino acids: CASRRTGGFQPQHF. This rearrangement joins TRBV27 to TRBJ1-5, with 9 bases matching TRBD1. The CDR3 loop spans 14 amino acids. Germline V lookup: CDR1 MNHEY, CDR2 SMNVEV (reference sequence). Trimming at V came to 6 bases and at J to 6 bases, leaving 6 bases not matched to a gene.

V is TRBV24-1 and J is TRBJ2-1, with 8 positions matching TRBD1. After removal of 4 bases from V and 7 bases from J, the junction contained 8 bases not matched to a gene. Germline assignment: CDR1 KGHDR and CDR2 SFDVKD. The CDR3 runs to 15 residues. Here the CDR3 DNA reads TGTGCCACCAGTGACCAGGGACAGGTGGGAAATGAGCAGTTCTTC. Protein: CATSDQGQVGNEQFF.